The rows below give T cell receptor beta chains drawn from one sample of a study of long-term antiretroviral therapy in people with HIV. Profiled with immunoSEQ multiplex PCR; TCRdb holds only in-frame clones, not every one. The sample includes more than 20,000 clones, 85% of them seen just once. The input for sequencing was unsorted PBMCs, taken around 4 years after starting antiretroviral therapy. These receptors originate from a man between 18 and 35 years old with HIV. The CDR3 runs from the conserved cysteine through the conserved F or W. Each record gives: V gene, CDR3 length, J gene, CDR3 protein.

TRBV28,12,TRBJ1-1,CASSAPQGLAFF
TRBV28,14,TRBJ2-1,CATAGQPSYNEQFF
TRBV7-9,16,TRBJ2-3,CASSSNQGSSTDTQYF
TRBV28,13,TRBJ2-2,CASSHRGTGELFF
TRBV19,13,TRBJ1-1,CASTWRLNTEAFF
TRBV7-3,14,TRBJ2-7,CASSIGGNGYEQYF
TRBV2,12,TRBJ1-5,CASSEYWEPQHF
TRBV4-1,17,TRBJ2-5,CATKPSPGTGGPGTQYF
TRBV7-2,15,TRBJ2-1,CASNPLHGDINEQFF
TRBV4-1,16,TRBJ1-5,CASSQETTGGARPQHF
TRBV19,13,TRBJ1-5,CASSRGSIQPQHF
TRBV6-6,11,TRBJ2-2,CASSWDWELFF
TRBV4-1,13,TRBJ1-1,CASSNRGNTEAFF
TRBV7-8,18,TRBJ1-4,CASSFFGPGFATNEKLFF
TRBV14,16,TRBJ1-6,CASSHGGTGNNSPLHF
TRBV19,14,TRBJ1-1,CASSTKGANTEAFF
TRBV11-3,17,TRBJ2-2,CASSPRSGQGYTGELFF
TRBV5-1,15,TRBJ1-5,CASSLTGFGNQPQHF
TRBV4-2,14,TRBJ2-7,CASSQGQGAGEQYF
TRBV15,14,TRBJ2-1,CATSRVVLLNEQFF
TRBV9,15,TRBJ1-1,CASSAPGGKNTEAFF
TRBV9,14,TRBJ2-3,CASSPQGRGDTQYF
TRBV7-9,14,TRBJ1-5,CASSSGPGNQPQHF
TRBV19,14,TRBJ2-5,CASSITHNQETQYF
TRBV19,15,TRBJ2-2,CASTTDRANTGELFF
TRBV6-6,16,TRBJ1-4,CASRSGTAFFNEKLFF
TRBV7-3,14,TRBJ2-1,CASSLGQGNNEQFF
TRBV28,12,TRBJ1-1,CASSLFRQDAFF
TRBV10-3,15,TRBJ2-2,CAIPRLDRGTGELFF
TRBV5-5,15,TRBJ2-5,CASSPYSSDGETQYF
TRBV7-9,16,TRBJ1-2,CASSFGAIWVRYGYTF
TRBV18,15,TRBJ2-2,CASSQGQTDTGELFF
TRBV5-6,15,TRBJ1-5,CASSLRGGVGQPQHF
TRBV27,19,TRBJ2-6,CASSSTPAGILSGANVLTF
TRBV7-3,13,TRBJ2-2,CASSLAPGGELFF
TRBV7-8,16,TRBJ2-3,CASSFSGTIYTDTQYF
TRBV27,13,TRBJ2-1,CASSLSWGNEQFF
TRBV19,17,TRBJ1-5,CASSDGQATFGNQPQHF
TRBV7-3,15,TRBJ2-5,CASSVTGGGEETQYF
TRBV11-2,12,TRBJ1-1,CASQLGEGEAFF